This T cell receptor beta chain was recovered during a study of CD8 T cells in ankylosing spondylitis. Each CDR3 protein gets one entry after TCRdb re-called the 5' RACE reads with MiXCR. The table records about 310,000 distinct CDR3 sequences, less than 25% of them present only once. This clonotype was recorded many times. Looked up from germline, CDR1 is DFQATT and CDR2 is SNEGSKA (reference sequence). The CDR3 consists of 12 residues. The ends were cut back, 5 bases at V and 11 bases at J, with 18 bases in the middle. This rearrangement joins TRBV20-1 to TRBJ1-1; tentatively, D is TRBD1 (6 bases). The specimen sequenced was blood, either unsorted or a sorted T cell fraction (not recorded which). The clonotype originates from a female donor with ankylosing spondylitis or in good health (not recorded which). The CDR3 sequence is CSALSRAGAAFF. CDR3 DNA sequence: TGCAGTGCTCTATCCCGGGCAGGGGCGGCTTTCTTT.